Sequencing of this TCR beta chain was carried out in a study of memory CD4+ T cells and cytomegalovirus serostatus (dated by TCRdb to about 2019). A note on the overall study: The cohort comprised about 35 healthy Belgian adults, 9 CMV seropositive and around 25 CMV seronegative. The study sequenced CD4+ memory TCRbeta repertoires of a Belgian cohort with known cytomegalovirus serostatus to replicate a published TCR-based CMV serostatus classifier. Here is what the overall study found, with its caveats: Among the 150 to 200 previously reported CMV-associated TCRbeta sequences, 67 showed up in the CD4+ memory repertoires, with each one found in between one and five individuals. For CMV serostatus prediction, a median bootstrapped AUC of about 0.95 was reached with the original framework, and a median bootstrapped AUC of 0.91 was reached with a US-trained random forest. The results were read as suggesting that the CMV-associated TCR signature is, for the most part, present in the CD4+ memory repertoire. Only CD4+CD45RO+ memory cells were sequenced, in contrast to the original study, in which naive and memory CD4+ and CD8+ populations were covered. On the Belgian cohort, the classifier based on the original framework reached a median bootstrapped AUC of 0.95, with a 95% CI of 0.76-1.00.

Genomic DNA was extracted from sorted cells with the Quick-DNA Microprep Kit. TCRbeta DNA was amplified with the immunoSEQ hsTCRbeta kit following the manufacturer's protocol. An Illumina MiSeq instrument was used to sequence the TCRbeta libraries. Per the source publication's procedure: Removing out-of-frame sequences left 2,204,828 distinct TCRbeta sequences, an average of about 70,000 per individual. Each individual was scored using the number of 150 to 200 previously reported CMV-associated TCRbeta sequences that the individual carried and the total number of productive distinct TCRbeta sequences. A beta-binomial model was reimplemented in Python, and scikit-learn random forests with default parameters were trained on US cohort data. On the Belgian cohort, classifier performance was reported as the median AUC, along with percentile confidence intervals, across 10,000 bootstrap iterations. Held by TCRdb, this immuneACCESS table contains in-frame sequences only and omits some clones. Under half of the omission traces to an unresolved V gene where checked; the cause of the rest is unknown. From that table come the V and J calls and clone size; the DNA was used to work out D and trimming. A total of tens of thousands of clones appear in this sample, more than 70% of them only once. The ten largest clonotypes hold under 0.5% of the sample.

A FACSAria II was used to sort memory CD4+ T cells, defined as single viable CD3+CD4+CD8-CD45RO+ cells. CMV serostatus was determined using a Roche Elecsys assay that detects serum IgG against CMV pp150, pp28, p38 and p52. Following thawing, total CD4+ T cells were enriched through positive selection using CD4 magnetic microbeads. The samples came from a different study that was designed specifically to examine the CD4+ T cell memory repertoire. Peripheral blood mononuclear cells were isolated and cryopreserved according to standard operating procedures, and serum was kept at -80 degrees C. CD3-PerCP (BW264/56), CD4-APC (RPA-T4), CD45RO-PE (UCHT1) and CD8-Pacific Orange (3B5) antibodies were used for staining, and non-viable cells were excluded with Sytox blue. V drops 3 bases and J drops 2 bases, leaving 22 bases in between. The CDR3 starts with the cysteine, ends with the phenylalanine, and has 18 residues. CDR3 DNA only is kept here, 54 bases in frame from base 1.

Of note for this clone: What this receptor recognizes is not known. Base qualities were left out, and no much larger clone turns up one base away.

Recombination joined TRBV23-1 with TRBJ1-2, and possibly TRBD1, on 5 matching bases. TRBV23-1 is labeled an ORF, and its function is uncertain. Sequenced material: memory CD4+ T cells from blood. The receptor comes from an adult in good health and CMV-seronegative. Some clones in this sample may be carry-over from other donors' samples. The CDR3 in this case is CASSHGWTPRLGNYGYTF. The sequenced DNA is TGCGCCAGCAGTCATGGCTGGACACCACGCCTTGGGAACTATGGCTACACCTTC.